Below, one T cell receptor beta chain is given with its context. What it binds is not known. The data derive from a study of blood T cells in healthy people across ages. Overall study findings and caveats: A greater number of naive CD4+ cells and higher diversity distinguished long-lived donors from aged donors. Nothing was known about donor CMV status, and this possibly confounded expanded clonotype changes. TCR beta diversity, measured per million T cells, fell in a roughly linear way with age.

Germline trimming cut 2 bases from V and 5 bases from J; bases unmatched to any gene: 15. CDR1 and CDR2 from the germline V gene are MNHEY and SVGAGI. This CDR3 has 18 residues. A second PCR, run for about 7 to 11 cycles, used a sample-barcoded 5' primer plus a J-beta primer mix. MiXCR, run by TCRdb on the 5' RACE reads, gives a single entry per CDR3 protein. The data contain 1 million or so distinct CDR3 sequences, 40% to 55% of them singletons. This TCR derives from a woman aged 60-75 years in good health. Sequencing input: blood. J is TRBJ2-5 and V is TRBV6-5; 9 bases match TRBD2. The CDR3 sequence is CASSYRTMAGGPEETQYF. CDR3 in DNA: TGTGCCAGCAGTTACCGGACGATGGCGGGAGGGCCGGAGGAGACCCAGTACTTC.